This T cell receptor beta chain derives from a study of patients and donors after allogeneic stem cell transplantation. V was clipped by 3 bases and J by 3 bases, with 15 bases between them. Germline V gene data show CDR1 as SGHDN and CDR2 as FVKESK. The length of the CDR3 is 16 residues. Using its own MiXCR run on the RT-PCR reads, TCRdb lists one record per CDR3 protein. The table shows approximately 33,000 distinct CDR3 sequences, with over 6.5% occurring only once. At least ten counts were recorded for this clonotype. The material sequenced was blood, either unsorted or a sorted T cell fraction (not recorded which). This receptor was identified in a human donor who was either an allogeneic HSCT recipient or a stem cell or donor lymphocyte infusion donor (not recorded which). It is not recorded whose cells these are; they may come from a transplant donor. The chain has TRBV14 and TRBJ2-1, with D possibly TRBD1 on 5 matching bases. The CDR3 here is CASSHGQGRDYNEQFF. In DNA form, the CDR3 reads TGTGCCAGCAGCCACGGGCAGGGTAGGGACTACAATGAGCAGTTCTTC.